A selection of T cell receptor beta chains follows, all from one sample in a study of blood T cell repertoires in COVID-19. Sequencing used immunoSEQ multiplex PCR; TCRdb keeps in-frame clones, though not all of them. The table includes 90,000 to 100,000 clones, around 85% detected once. Sample: peripheral blood. The receptors derive from a human donor in a cohort sampled during active COVID-19. Both conserved end residues are part of each CDR3. A D gene is named only where the DNA matches it firmly. Where a row states a size, it is once, few, many or the class of an expanded clone; other rows omit it.

j_call d_call clone_size v_call cdr3_nt cdr3_aa
TRBJ2-1 TRBD2 . TRBV19 TGTGCCAGTAGCGTGACGGGAGGGCCAAGTGAGCAGTTCTTC CASSVTGGPSEQFF
TRBJ1-5 TRBD1 . TRBV4-1 TGCGCCAGCAGCGGGACAGGGGGCAACAATCAGCCCCAGCATTTT CASSGTGGNNQPQHF
TRBJ1-4 . . TRBV5-5 TGTGCCAGCAGCCTGGGGTCAGCGACTAATGAAAAACTGTTTTTT CASSLGSATNEKLFF
TRBJ2-7 TRBD1 . TRBV27 TGTGCCAGTTGGAGGGGACAGGGAACCTACGAGCAGTACTTC CASWRGQGTYEQYF
TRBJ1-6 TRBD1 . TRBV5-6 TGTGCCAGCAGCTTGGGGACAGGGGGCCCACCCCTCCACTTT CASSLGTGGPPLHF
TRBJ2-3 . . TRBV30 TGTGCCTGGAGTGTAGGGGCAGGGGCTGAAGATACGCAGTATTTT CAWSVGAGAEDTQYF
TRBJ2-1 TRBD2 . TRBV6-2/TRBV6-3 TGTGCCAGCAGTAGCCTCACGGGGGGTTTGAGTGAGCAGTTCTTC CASSSLTGGLSEQFF
TRBJ1-4 . . TRBV9 TGTGCCAGCAGCGTAGGCGGGGGACACGATGAAAAACTGTTTTTT CASSVGGGHDEKLFF
TRBJ1-5 TRBD1 . TRBV7-2 TGTGCCAGCAGCTCGTCCAGACAGGGGCGTTATAGCAATCAGCCCCAGCATTTT CASSSSRQGRYSNQPQHF
TRBJ2-7 . few TRBV11-2 TGTGCCAGCAGCTTAGAATTCGGCTTGGGGGCCAACTACGAGCAGTACTTC CASSLEFGLGANYEQYF
TRBJ1-2 . once TRBV7-9 TGTGCCAGCAGCCCCCAAGGGGGAGAAGACTATGGCTACACCTTC CASSPQGGEDYGYTF
TRBJ2-7 . . TRBV29-1 TGCAGCGTCAGCCGGGACACCAACTACGAGCAGTACTTC CSVSRDTNYEQYF
TRBJ2-4 . . TRBV3-1/TRBV3-2 TGTGCCAGCAGCCAAGAAGGAGGTACTTGGTACTTC CASSQEGGTWYF
TRBJ1-2 . . TRBV5-4 TGTGCCAGCAGCTTGCGGGGGAACTATGGCTACACCTTC CASSLRGNYGYTF
TRBJ2-2 TRBD2 . TRBV7-8 TGTGCCAGCAGCTTAGGGACTAGCGGGAGTCCCGGGGAGCTGTTTTTT CASSLGTSGSPGELFF
TRBJ2-3 . . TRBV4-3 TGCGCCAGCAGCCAAGTTCCTAGCGAAAGCACAGATACGCAGTATTTT CASSQVPSESTDTQYF
TRBJ1-2 . . TRBV21-1 TGTGCCAGCAGCAAAGTCCTTCGTAATGAACAGGGAATTTTATCCTATGGCTACACCTTC CASSKVLRNEQGILSYGYTF
TRBJ2-2 . once TRBV6-6 TGTGCCAGCCTGGGTGGAGGGTTCACCGGGGAGCTGTTTTTT CASLGGGFTGELFF
TRBJ2-5 TRBD2 . TRBV28 TGTGCCAGCAGTGGCGGGAGCTTTGAGACCCAGTACTTC CASSGGSFETQYF
TRBJ2-2 TRBD2 . TRBV7-3 TGTGCCAGCAGCTTAAGCGGGACTAGCGGAAACACCGGGGAGCTGTTTTTT CASSLSGTSGNTGELFF
TRBJ1-1 TRBD1 few TRBV6-2/TRBV6-3 TGTGCCAGCAGTTCTATACAGGGGACTGAAGCTTTCTTT CASSSIQGTEAFF
TRBJ1-4 . . TRBV1 TGCACCAGCAGCCAGGAGGTTACAGGGTCAACTAATGAAAAACTGTTTTTT CTSSQEVTGSTNEKLFF
TRBJ2-7 TRBD1 . TRBV6-2/TRBV6-3 TGTGCCAGCAGTTACGGTCAGGGGGATCTCTACGAGCAGTACTTC CASSYGQGDLYEQYF
TRBJ2-3 . once TRBV6-2/TRBV6-3 TGTGCCAGCAGTTACTCGGTTGATGAGGCGGAGTGGAATACGCAGTATTTT CASSYSVDEAEWNTQYF
TRBJ2-1 TRBD2 . TRBV25-1 TGTGCCAGCAGGGCGAGCGGGGACCTCTACAATGAGCAGTTCTTC CASRASGDLYNEQFF
TRBJ2-7 TRBD1 few TRBV15 TGTGCCACCAGCGCCGGGACAGGGTCCTACGAGCAGTACTTC CATSAGTGSYEQYF
TRBJ2-7 TRBD1 . TRBV5-1 TGCGCCAGCAGCCAACAGGGGCCCCCCTACGAGCAGTACTTC CASSQQGPPYEQYF
TRBJ2-7 TRBD2 . TRBV4-2 TGTGCCAGCAGCCAAGATCCACCGGGCGGGGGGATCTACGAGCAGTACTTC CASSQDPPGGGIYEQYF